This T cell receptor beta chain was documented in a study of T cell responses to AZD1222 COVID-19 vaccine. Clones were sequenced by immunoSEQ multiplex PCR, and TCRdb holds only the in-frame ones, with some missing. The repertoire holds about 150,000 clones, with roughly 90% as singletons. The CDR3 length is 13 residues. From germline, CDR1 is MDHEN and CDR2 SYDVKM. Trimming took off 5 bases at V and 2 bases at J, with 9 bases between the two ends. A remark on this clone: The target antigen is unknown.

Regarding the study as a whole: CD4 TCRs linked to vaccination spanned spike, dominating at 160-218 and 743-854.

The J gene is TRBJ1-2, the V gene TRBV28, with D perhaps TRBD1 (5 bases). The source material was peripheral blood, sampled on day 0 of AZD1222 vaccination. This TCR was recovered from an adult in good health. CDR3 residues: CASSVGQNYGYTF. The DNA for the CDR3 is TGTGCCAGCAGTGTGGGGCAGAACTATGGCTACACCTTC.